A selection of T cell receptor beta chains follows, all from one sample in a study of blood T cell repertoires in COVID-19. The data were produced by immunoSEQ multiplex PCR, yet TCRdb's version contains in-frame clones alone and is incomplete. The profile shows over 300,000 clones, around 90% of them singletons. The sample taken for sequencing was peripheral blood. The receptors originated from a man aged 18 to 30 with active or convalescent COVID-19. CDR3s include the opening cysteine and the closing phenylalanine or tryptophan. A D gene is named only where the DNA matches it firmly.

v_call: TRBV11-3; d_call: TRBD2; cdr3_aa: CASSRSGSRAADTQYF
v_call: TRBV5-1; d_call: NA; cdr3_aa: CASSLGNRADTEAFF
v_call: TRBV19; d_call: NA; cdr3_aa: CASSIDLLWGANYGYTF
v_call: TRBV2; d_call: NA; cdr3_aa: CASSETRGNTEAFF
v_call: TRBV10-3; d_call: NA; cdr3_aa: CATQGRKVADEQFF
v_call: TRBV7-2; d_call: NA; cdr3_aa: CASSWDTAYEQYF
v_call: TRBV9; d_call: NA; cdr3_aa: CASTATGVSYNEQFF
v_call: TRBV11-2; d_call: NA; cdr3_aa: CASSLAVAEAFF
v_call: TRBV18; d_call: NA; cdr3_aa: CASSPLEGWNTIYF
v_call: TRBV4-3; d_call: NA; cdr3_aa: CASSQVQGTRNIQYF
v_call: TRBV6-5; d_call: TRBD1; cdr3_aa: CASTGTGTYEQYF
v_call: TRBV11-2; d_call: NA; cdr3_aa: CASSLGTSRRTDTQYF
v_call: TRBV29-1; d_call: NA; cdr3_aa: CSVEEVVLAHPETQYF
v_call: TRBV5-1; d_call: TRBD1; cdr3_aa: CASSRTGTGLVNEQFF
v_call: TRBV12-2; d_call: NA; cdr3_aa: CASRLETGPYNSPLHF
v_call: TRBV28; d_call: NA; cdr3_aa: CASSLINPIYGYTF
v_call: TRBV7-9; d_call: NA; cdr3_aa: CASSLATGPETQYF
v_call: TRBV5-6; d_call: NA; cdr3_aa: CASSLIGGWSPLHF
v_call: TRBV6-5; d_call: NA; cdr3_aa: CASGRDTEAFF
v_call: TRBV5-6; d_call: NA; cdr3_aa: CASSLSARIETQYF
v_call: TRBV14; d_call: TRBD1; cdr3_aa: CASSQEGTRDRGYAEQYF
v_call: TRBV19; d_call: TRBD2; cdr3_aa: CASSKPSGGLDTQYF
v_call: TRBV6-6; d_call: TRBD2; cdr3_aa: CASSRSLAGGRDEQFF
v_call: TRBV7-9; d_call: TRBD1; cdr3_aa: CASSLTGTGDQPQHF
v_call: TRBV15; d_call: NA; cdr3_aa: CATSVGLYNEQFF
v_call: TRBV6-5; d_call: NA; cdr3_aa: CATIPDVSGADTQYF
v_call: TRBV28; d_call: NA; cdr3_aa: CASSLASVGQPQHF
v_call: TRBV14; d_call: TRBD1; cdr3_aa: CASSQTTGGSSPLHF
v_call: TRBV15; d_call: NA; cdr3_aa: CATRAPGQYNSPLHF
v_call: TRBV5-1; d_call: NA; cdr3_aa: CASRAASSYEQYF
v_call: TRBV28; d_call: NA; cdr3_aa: CAAGVLNTEAFF
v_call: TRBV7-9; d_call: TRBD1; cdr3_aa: CASSSTGGRAYNEQFF
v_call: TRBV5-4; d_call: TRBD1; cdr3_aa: CASNPTPGDSQETQYF
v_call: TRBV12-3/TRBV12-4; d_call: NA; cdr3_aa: CASSFRETQYF
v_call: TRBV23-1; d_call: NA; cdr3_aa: CASSHSGNEQYF
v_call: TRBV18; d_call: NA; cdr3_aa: CASSPYETVSLYGYTF
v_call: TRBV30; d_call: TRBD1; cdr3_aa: CAWTGQLLSGEGYTF
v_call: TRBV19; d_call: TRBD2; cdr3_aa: CGASGRTGEQFF
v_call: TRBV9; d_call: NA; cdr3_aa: CASSVGPKGHTEAFF
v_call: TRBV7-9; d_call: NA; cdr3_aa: CASSLAGSFNQPQHF
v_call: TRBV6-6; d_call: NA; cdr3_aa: CASSPSFWDKHILVADTQYF